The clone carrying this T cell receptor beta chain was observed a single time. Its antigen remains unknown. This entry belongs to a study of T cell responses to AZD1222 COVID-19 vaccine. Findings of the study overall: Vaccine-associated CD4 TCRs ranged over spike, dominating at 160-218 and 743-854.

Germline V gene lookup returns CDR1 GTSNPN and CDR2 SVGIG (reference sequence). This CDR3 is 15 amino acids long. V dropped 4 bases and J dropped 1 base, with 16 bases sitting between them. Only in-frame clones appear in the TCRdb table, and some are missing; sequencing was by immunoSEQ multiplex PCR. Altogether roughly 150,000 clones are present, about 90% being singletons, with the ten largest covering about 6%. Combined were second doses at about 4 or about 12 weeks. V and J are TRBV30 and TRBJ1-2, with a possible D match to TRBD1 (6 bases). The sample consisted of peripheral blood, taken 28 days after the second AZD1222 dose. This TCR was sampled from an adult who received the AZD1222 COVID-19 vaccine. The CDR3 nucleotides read TGTGCCTGGACCCCTCGGGGGGCCAGTAACTATGGCTACACCTTC. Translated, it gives CAWTPRGASNYGYTF. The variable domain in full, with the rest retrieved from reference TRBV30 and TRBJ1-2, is SQTIHQWPATLVQPVGSPLSLECTVEGTSNPNLYWYRQAAGRGLQLLFYSVGIGQISSEVPQNLSASRPQDRQFILSSKKLLLSDSGFYLCAWTPRGASNYGYTFGSGTRLTVV.